What follows are 11 T cell receptor beta chains derived from one specimen sequenced in a study of control samples from healthy donors and cancer patients. The repertoire was sequenced with immunoSEQ multiplex PCR; TCRdb's copy has only in-frame clones and lacks some. This sample yields more than 95,000 clones, of which 85% to 90% are seen a single time; about 1% belongs to the top ten. The specimen sequenced was PBMCs. The receptors were gathered from a woman between 50 and 59 years old with colorectal cancer.

In the case of this clone: Germline and junction disagree at one end, which may indicate a read error. The J gene is TRBJ2-2, the V gene TRBV9, with TRBD1 identical over 10 bases. CDR3 length equals 15 residues. Germline V gene lookup returns CDR1 SGDLS and CDR2 YYNGEE. The CDR3 loop is CASTRDRGDTGELFF. CDR3 nucleotide sequence: TGTGCGAGCACGAGGGACAGGGGAGACACCGGGGAGCTGTTTTTT.

This rearrangement joins TRBV6-1 to TRBJ1-6; 8 bases match TRBD1. The CDR3 totals 16 residues. Germline V gene lookup returns CDR1 MNHNS and CDR2 SASEGT. With 2 bases clipped from V and 7 bases from J, the junction kept 7 bases outside the gene matches. CDR3 bases: TGTGCCAGCAGTGAAAACCCGGGACAGGAGAATTCACCCCTCCACTTT. It codes for CASSENPGQENSPLHF.

V is TRBV5-1 and J is TRBJ2-5; D might be TRBD1 (6 bases). The V gene lost 4 bases and the J gene lost 4 bases, with 14 bases spanning the gap. The germline V gene encodes CDR1 SGHRS and CDR2 YFSETQ. The CDR3 contains 14 residues. CDR3 sequence reads: CASSDIGQIETQYF. CDR3 coding DNA: TGCGCCAGCAGCGATATAGGACAGATAGAGACCCAGTACTTC.

This chain connects TRBV19 to TRBJ2-2; tentatively, D is TRBD1 (6 bases). Germline CDR1 reads LNHDA; CDR2 reads SQIVND (reference sequence). The germline V and J ends were trimmed by 8 bases and 0 bases, with 16 bases remaining between them. The CDR3 length is 16 residues. The CDR3 DNA reads as TGTGCCAGTTTGAACAGGGTCACCGCGAACACCGGGGAGCTGTTTTTT. Its translation: CASLNRVTANTGELFF.

The V and J genes are TRBV2 and TRBJ1-2; TRBD1 agrees at 7 bases. Trimming took 6 bases from V and 4 from J; bases not matched to a gene: 8. The CDR3 has 14 residues. CDR1 and CDR2 from the germline V gene are SNHLY and FYNNEI. CDR3 amino acids: CASRGDSTFYGYTF. The CDR3 bases are TGTGCCAGCAGGGGGGACAGTACCTTCTATGGCTACACCTTC.

This clone has a single count. The J gene is TRBJ2-3, the V gene TRBV9; unclear D gene. V was pared by 2 bases and J by 2 bases, with 9 bases between. Germline values: CDR1 SGDLS, CDR2 YYNGEE. This CDR3 contains 14 residues. Here the CDR3 reads CASSVMELTDTQYF. In nucleotides, the CDR3 is TGTGCCAGCAGCGTCATGGAGCTCACAGATACGCAGTATTTT.

This clone has just one count. This chain's CDR3 is CAISESSLAGGHTQETQYF. The CDR3 bases are TGTGCCATCAGTGAGTCGAGCCTAGCGGGGGGCCATACCCAAGAGACCCAGTACTTC. V and J are TRBV10-3 and TRBJ2-5; 11 bases agree with TRBD2. CDR1 is ENHRY and CDR2 is SYGVKD in the germline V gene. The trim removed 0 bases at V and 1 base at J, leaving 10 bases unmatched. CDR3 length: 19 residues.

The chain employs TRBV7-6 and TRBJ1-4, with 10 positions matching TRBD1. The germline CDR1 and CDR2 sequences are SGHVS and FNYEAQ. This CDR3 comprises 18 residues. Trimming cost V 6 bases and J 2 bases; bases outside gene matches: 12. The CDR3 loop reads CASSLTPGQGSTNEKLFF. The CDR3 nucleotides are TGTGCCAGCAGTCTAACCCCGGGACAGGGGTCTACTAATGAAAAACTGTTTTTT.

The rearrangement links TRBV11-2 to TRBJ2-5; D call uncertain. Germline V gene lookup returns CDR1 SGHAT and CDR2 FQNNGV. V lost 1 base and J lost 1, with 7 bases in between. The CDR3 contains 14 residues. In DNA form, the CDR3 reads TGTGCCAGCAGCTTAGCTGTGGGCCAAGAGACCCAGTACTTC. It is translated as CASSLAVGQETQYF.

This chain connects TRBV15 to TRBJ1-5, with 7 bases fitting TRBD1. CDR1 is LNHNV and CDR2 is YYDKDF in the germline V gene (reference sequence). Unmatched junction bases numbered 6, after V lost 0 bases and J lost 4 bases. The CDR3 is 16 residues long. DNA for the CDR3: TGTGCCACCAGCAGAGACCTTGGGACAGCTAATCAGCCCCAGCATTTT. Its protein is CATSRDLGTANQPQHF.

This rearrangement joins TRBV27 to TRBJ2-3; TRBD2 matches at 14 bases. CDR3 length: 18 residues. Germline-derived CDR1 and CDR2 are MNHEY and SMNVEV (reference sequence). V lost 6 bases, J lost 4 bases, and 12 bases stayed unmatched. The CDR3, as DNA: TGTGCCAGCAGCCGACCCCCGGGGACTAGCGGGAGTTCAGATACGCAGTATTTT. Translated, it gives CASSRPPGTSGSSDTQYF.